The present T cell receptor beta chain was sequenced within a study of T cell responses to AZD1222 COVID-19 vaccine (dated by TCRdb to the early 2020s). For the wider study: AZD1222 recipients given second doses at about 4 weeks or at about 12 weeks were pooled, since spike-specific TCR depth and breadth were not found to differ between the two schedules. A total of just over 230 trial participants underwent TCR sequencing, of whom some 200 had received two doses of AZD1222 and some 25 had received two doses of the MenACWY control vaccine. Enrollment into the trials was organized by age into subgroups of 18-55, 56-69 and 70-plus years, and those subgroups contained about 160, 30 and 59 TCR-sequenced participants, respectively. General findings and caveats noted by the study authors: Because no day 14 peak-response samples were available, repertoires were characterized only after the peak T cell response. The vaccine-associated CD4 TCRs covered the entire spike protein, and the dominant responses fell in regions 160-218 and 743-854. Conclusions about previously exposed vaccinees were limited because only six or seven AZD1222 recipients were SARS-CoV-2 seropositive at baseline. Most participants were white British and females outnumbered males, and the authors suggested that clonal diversity may have been underestimated. After two AZD1222 doses, spike-specific TCR breadth and depth were significantly higher than at day 0 and than in MenACWY recipients. In the small 56-69-year group, the increase in depth fell short of significance, most likely because of low power. Reportedly, almost half of the unique spike-specific TCRs recognized epitopes lying outside the regions that are mutated in the B.1.351 and B.1.1.7 variants.

The time point label corresponds to: baseline before first vaccination. The vaccinee samples were drawn from two UK trials, COV001 and COV002, one of which was a single-blind randomized controlled phase 2/3 trial testing AZD1222 (ChAdOx1 nCoV-19) in healthy adults. Trial participant PBMC samples were collected at day 0 and day 28 after the second dose for TCRbeta chain sequencing. About this clone itself: No antigen is known for it. No base-level quality is on record; no much larger clone is a single base apart.

The CDR3 regions of human TCRbeta chains were subjected to immunosequencing. The original pipeline was this. Repertoire TCRs were matched against a reference library of SARS-CoV-2-specific TCRs generated with the MIRA antigen-specificity platform. Breadth was defined as the fraction of unique TCRs that were SARS-CoV-2-associated. Depth was defined as the fraction of total T cells that were SARS-CoV-2-associated. Using the MIRA data, each spike-specific TCR was assigned both to the spike region to which the TCR was reactive and to a CD4 or CD8 class. Log10-transformed breadth and depth values were compared by one-way ANOVA with Sidak's multiple comparisons tests. What TCRdb holds here is the immuneACCESS table cut down to in-frame rearrangements. Part of the clones is not present; checked against another copy, under half of the missing clones reflect an unresolved V gene, and the others are unexplained. Clone size and V and J calls were adopted from that table, with D and trimming inferred from the DNA. This sample is represented by some 140,000 clones; less than 90% of them were singletons. The top ten clonotypes cover around 3.1% of the sample.

The germline V gene supplies CDR1 KGHSH and CDR2 LQKENI. A distance of 11 bases separates the germline ends of V and J, which lose 3 bases and 2 bases respectively. There are 15 amino acids in the CDR3, from cysteine to phenylalanine inclusive. This entry keeps only the CDR3 DNA: 45 bases, framed from base 1. Sequenced here: peripheral blood, sampled on day 0 of AZD1222 vaccination. The receptor was derived from an adult in good health. The chain links TRBV18 with TRBJ1-5; perhaps TRBD1 is the D gene, with 5 bases matching. The CDR3 sequence is CASSPPGRGNQPQHF. The sequence in DNA is TGTGCCAGCTCACCCCCCGGCAGGGGCAATCAGCCCCAGCATTTT.